Listed here are 26 T cell receptor beta chains from one sample, sequenced in a study of vaccination and CD4 T cells after COVID-19. Sequenced with the Oncomine TCR Beta short-read assay was DNA taken from cultured CD4+ T cells. Using its own MiXCR run on the PCR reads, TCRdb lists one record per CDR3 protein. The sample yields fewer than 15,000 distinct CDR3 sequences, approximately 57% seen once. The treatment here: approximately 11-day PBMC culture with coronavirus spike peptide pools or control peptides (ViraFEST assay). Their cognate antigens are unknown. Input material: CD4+ T cells from blood, cultured in vitro. All receptors come from a human donor who had recovered from COVID-19.

This chain links TRBV18 with TRBJ2-7, with 8 bases lining up with TRBD2. This CDR3 spans 17 amino acids. The junction had 8 bases not matched to a gene; V was cut back by 1 base and J by 0 bases. Germline V CDR1 and CDR2: KGHSH, LQKENI. In nucleotides, the CDR3 is TGTGCCAGCTCACCACGGATCGACGGGAGGGCCTCCTACGAGCAGTACTTC. It yields the protein CASSPRIDGRASYEQYF. The full variable domain, in which reference TRBV18 and TRBJ2-7 provide the parts outside the CDR3, is NAGVMQNPRHLVRRRGQEARLRCSPMKGHSHVYWYRQLPEEGLKFMVYLQKENIIDESGMPKERFSAEFPKEGPSILRIQQVVRGDSAAYFCASSPRIDGRASYEQYFGPGTRLTVT.

The V call is TRBV7-3, the J call TRBJ2-2, with unresolved D. From germline, CDR1 is SGHTA and CDR2 FQGTGA. CDR3 size: 13 residues. V dropped 5 bases and J dropped 7 bases, with 11 bases sitting between them. CDR3: CASSTRLDGELFF. The CDR3 nucleotides read TGTGCCAGCAGCACACGACTGGACGGGGAGCTGTTTTTT.

This chain joins TRBV30 and TRBJ2-6, with D possibly matching TRBD1 (7 bases). Trimming pared 3 bases from V and 7 bases from J, leaving 25 bases between. CDR1 and CDR2 (germline): GTSNPN, SVGIG (reference sequence). The CDR3 has 18 amino acids. The CDR3 protein is CAWRGGQGVRSGANVLTF. For the CDR3, the DNA is TGTGCCTGGAGAGGGGGGCAGGGGGTCCGCAGTGGAGCCAACGTCCTGACTTTC.

This clonotype was recorded a few times. The genes are TRBV7-9 and TRBJ2-7; D remains ambiguous. This CDR3 is built from 11 residues. Germline lookup yields CDR1 SEHNR and CDR2 FQNEAQ (reference sequence). Trimming shortened V by 5 bases and J by 0 bases, and 2 bases separated the two germline ends. The CDR3, as DNA: TGTGCCAGCAGCCACTCCTACGAGCAGTACTTC. Translating it yields CASSHSYEQYF.

This sequence joins TRBV20-1 and TRBJ2-7, with 8 positions matching TRBD2. V lost 6 bases, J lost 5 bases, and 12 bases stayed unmatched. This CDR3 is built from 14 residues. Germline V gene data show CDR1 as DFQATT and CDR2 as SNEGSKA (reference sequence). This CDR3 is CSAKGAGVFNEQYF. The CDR3 DNA is TGCAGTGCAAAAGGAGCGGGAGTATTTAACGAGCAGTACTTC.

This chain uses TRBV28 with TRBJ2-3, with D perhaps TRBD1 or TRBD2 (5 bases each). The CDR3 length is 14 residues. V was shortened by 5 bases and J by 1 base, with 10 bases between the two germline ends. Germline V gene sequence: CDR1 MDHEN, CDR2 SYDVKM. The CDR3 DNA reads TGTGCCAGCAGTCGGCAGGGAGGCACAGATACGCAGTATTTT. Translated, it gives CASSRQGGTDTQYF.

The table lists this clonotype with a few counts. The J gene is TRBJ1-2, the V gene TRBV28; perhaps TRBD1 as D (5 bases). Germline V gene data show CDR1 as MDHEN and CDR2 as SYDVKM. The CDR3 is 12 residues long. Deletions cut 3 bases from V and 6 bases from J, with 8 bases between. The CDR3 region is CASSFGGDGYTF. The CDR3 DNA reads as TGTGCCAGCAGTTTTGGAGGGGATGGCTACACCTTC.

This clonotype came up a few times. The V call is TRBV4-1, the J call TRBJ1-6, with 7 bases that match TRBD1. This CDR3 contains 15 residues. Germline V lookup: CDR1 MGHRA, CDR2 YSYEKL. V dropped 1 base and J dropped 10; count of bases not matched to a gene: 7. This CDR3 reads CASSQATGVNSPLHF. Here the CDR3 DNA reads TGCGCCAGCAGCCAAGCCACAGGGGTGAACTCACCCCTCCACTTT.

The chain is built from TRBV20-1 and TRBJ2-7, with 8 bases aligning to TRBD1. From germline, CDR1 is DFQATT and CDR2 SNEGSKA (reference sequence). Germline trimming cut 3 bases from V and 6 bases from J; bases unmatched to any gene: 10. This CDR3 is built from 14 residues. The CDR3 loop reads CSASRQGALGEQYF. The CDR3 DNA follows: TGCAGTGCTAGTCGGCAGGGGGCGCTTGGCGAGCAGTACTTC.

This chain joins TRBV7-9 and TRBJ1-2, with TRBD1 matching 7 bases. CDR3 size: 17 residues. The germline gives CDR1 SEHNR, CDR2 FQNEAQ (reference sequence). The trim removed 4 bases at V and 2 bases at J, leaving 13 bases unmatched. The CDR3: CASSSLGEGALNYGYTF. CDR3 in DNA: TGTGCCAGCAGCTCATTGGGAGAGGGGGCACTAAACTATGGCTACACCTTC.

V and J are TRBV6-1 and TRBJ2-7; 9 bases fit TRBD2. The CDR3 length is 15 residues. Looked up from germline, CDR1 is MNHNS and CDR2 is SASEGT. Germline trimming cut 7 bases from V and 2 bases from J; bases unmatched to any gene: 9. CDR3 DNA sequence: TGTGCCAGCACCGAATGGCTAGCGGGGCCCTACGAGCAGTACTTC. Translation gives CASTEWLAGPYEQYF.

This sequence joins TRBV2 and TRBJ2-7; 11 nucleotides align to TRBD1. Germline V gives CDR1 SNHLY, CDR2 FYNNEI. The CDR3 has 13 residues. The J segment lost 5 bases and the V segment lost 6 bases, leaving 3 bases of the junction unmatched. The CDR3 coding sequence is TGTGCCAGCAGGGGGACAGGGGGGAACGAGCAGTACTTC. Amino acid sequence: CASRGTGGNEQYF.

The J gene is TRBJ2-5, the V gene TRBV2; no clear D gene. The germline gives CDR1 SNHLY, CDR2 FYNNEI. V was trimmed by 4 bases and J by 4 bases, leaving 13 bases between them. The CDR3 extends over 14 amino acids. CDR3 sequence reads: CASSVSQSGETQYF. For the CDR3, the DNA is TGTGCCAGCAGTGTGTCGCAGTCTGGAGAGACCCAGTACTTC.

This clonotype appeared a few times. The rearrangement uses TRBV11-2 and TRBJ2-3; 9 bases are shared with TRBD1. The CDR3 contains 16 residues. Per germline, CDR1 SGHAT and CDR2 FQNNGV. The V and J ends lost 3 bases and 4 bases, in that order; junction bases with no gene match: 8. This CDR3 reads CASSFVTGGAADTQYF. For the CDR3, the DNA is TGTGCCAGCAGCTTCGTGACAGGGGGGGCAGCAGATACGCAGTATTTT.

This rearrangement joins TRBV27 to TRBJ2-7; TRBD1 matches at 7 bases. The trim removed 6 bases at V and 5 bases at J, leaving 10 bases unmatched. The germline gives CDR1 MNHEY, CDR2 SMNVEV (reference sequence). This CDR3 has 14 residues. As DNA, the CDR3 is TGTGCCAGCAGGGGGGCCGGGACAGCTCACGAGCAGTACTTC. This codes for CASRGAGTAHEQYF.

This rearrangement joins TRBV2 to TRBJ2-2, with 8 positions matching TRBD2. V dropped 5 bases and J dropped 6; count of bases not matched to a gene: 14. Germline values: CDR1 SNHLY, CDR2 FYNNEI. This CDR3 comprises 17 residues. For the CDR3, the DNA is TGTGCCAGCAGTAAAGAGCGAGCGGGAGTTGGCGCCGGGGAGCTGTTTTTT. Translating it yields CASSKERAGVGAGELFF.

The chain links TRBV20-1 to TRBJ2-7, with 7 positions matching TRBD2. V shed 6 bases, J shed 6 bases, and the junction held 11 bases outside the gene matches. Germline-derived CDR1 and CDR2 are DFQATT and SNEGSKA (reference sequence). The CDR3 is 13 residues long. CDR3 in DNA: TGCAGTGCCCTCGGGGGGAGGCGAAGCGAGCAGTACTTC. Its translation: CSALGGRRSEQYF.

This clonotype was counted only a few times. V is TRBV21-1 and J is TRBJ1-1; the table names TRBD1, a call not compared with the DNA. TRBV21-1 is shown as a pseudogene. The CDR3 runs to 16 residues. This CDR3 reads CASRPLRRTRNTEAFF. The CDR3 nucleotides read TGTGCCAGCAGACCGCTCAGAAGGACAAGGAACACTGAAGCTTTCTTT.

V usage is TRBV7-9 and J usage is TRBJ2-1; tentatively, D is TRBD2 (5 bases). This CDR3 has 15 residues. Germline lookup yields CDR1 SEHNR and CDR2 FQNEAQ (reference sequence). Trimming took off 5 bases at V and 4 bases at J, with 15 bases between the two ends. Here the CDR3 DNA reads TGTGCCAGCAGCCCGCAGAGGGCTCCTTACAATGAGCAGTTCTTC. Its translation: CASSPQRAPYNEQFF.

The chain links TRBV5-1 to TRBJ1-3; the D is unclear. Germline values: CDR1 SGHRS, CDR2 YFSETQ. The CDR3 extends over 14 amino acids. V gave up 0 bases and J gave up 8 bases, with 12 bases separating them. Here the CDR3 reads CASSLGTREDTIYF. The CDR3, as DNA: TGCGCCAGCAGCTTGGGGACCCGTGAGGACACCATATATTTT. The variable domain in full, completed from reference TRBV5-1 and TRBJ1-3, reads KAGVTQTPRYLIKTRGQQVTLSCSPISGHRSVSWYQQTPGQGLQFLFEYFSETQRNKGNFPGRFSGRQFSNSRSEMNVSTLELGDSALYLCASSLGTREDTIYFGEGSWLTVV.

The chain has TRBV19 and TRBJ2-7, with TRBD2 matching 8 bases. The CDR3 totals 18 residues. Trimming cost V 5 bases and J 3 bases; bases outside gene matches: 18. Germline V lookup: CDR1 LNHDA, CDR2 SQIVND (reference sequence). CDR3 in amino acids: CASSSREATGGPNYEQYF. In DNA form, the CDR3 reads TGTGCCAGTAGTTCACGGGAGGCGACGGGAGGGCCGAACTACGAGCAGTACTTC.

This chain joins TRBV30 and TRBJ1-6; a possible D gene is TRBD1 (5 bases). Germline V gene lookup returns CDR1 GTSNPN and CDR2 SVGIG (reference sequence). This CDR3 comprises 15 residues. Trimming took off 4 bases at V and 5 bases at J, with 15 bases between the two ends. The CDR3 DNA is TGTGCCTGGATTCGCGACAGAATGGATAATTCACCCCTCCACTTT. Encoded protein: CAWIRDRMDNSPLHF.

The rearrangement uses TRBV20-1 and TRBJ1-3, with TRBD1 as a possible D gene (5 bases). Germline V gene data show CDR1 as DFQATT and CDR2 as SNEGSKA (reference sequence). The CDR3 runs 16 residues. V lost 4 bases, J lost 0 bases, and 16 bases lay in between. CDR3 sequence reads: CSAIGDGEISGNTIYF. The CDR3 nucleotides read TGCAGTGCTATTGGGGACGGAGAAATCTCTGGAAACACCATATATTTT.

This chain joins TRBV5-4 and TRBJ2-5; 10 bases fit TRBD2. Germline lookup yields CDR1 SGHNT and CDR2 YYREEE (reference sequence). This CDR3 has 15 amino acids. Trimming at V came to 4 bases and at J to 4 bases, leaving 7 bases not matched to a gene. The CDR3 sequence is CASSQSGRGGETQYF. As DNA, the CDR3 is TGTGCCAGCAGCCAGAGCGGGAGGGGGGGAGAGACCCAGTACTTC.

This clonotype was counted a single time. The V and J genes are TRBV6-4 and TRBJ2-1, with a weak D call TRBD2 (6 bases). Per the germline V gene, CDR1 is MRHNA and CDR2 is SNTAGT. Trimming stripped 4 bases from V and 0 bases from J, with 13 bases between. The CDR3 runs 16 residues. CDR3 sequence (DNA): TGTGCCAGCAGTGCGTCGCGGGGAAGCTCCTACAATGAGCAGTTCTTC. It codes for CASSASRGSSYNEQFF.

This clonotype was recorded a few times. The gene calls are TRBV30 and TRBJ1-6; D perhaps matches TRBD1 (6 bases). V was clipped by 4 bases and J by 7 bases, with 14 bases between them. CDR1 GTSNPN and CDR2 SVGIG come from the germline V gene (reference sequence). This CDR3 region has 14 residues. CDR3 in amino acids: CAWNSGTQNSPLHF. The CDR3 nucleotides are TGTGCCTGGAACTCCGGGACACAAAATTCACCCCTCCACTTT.